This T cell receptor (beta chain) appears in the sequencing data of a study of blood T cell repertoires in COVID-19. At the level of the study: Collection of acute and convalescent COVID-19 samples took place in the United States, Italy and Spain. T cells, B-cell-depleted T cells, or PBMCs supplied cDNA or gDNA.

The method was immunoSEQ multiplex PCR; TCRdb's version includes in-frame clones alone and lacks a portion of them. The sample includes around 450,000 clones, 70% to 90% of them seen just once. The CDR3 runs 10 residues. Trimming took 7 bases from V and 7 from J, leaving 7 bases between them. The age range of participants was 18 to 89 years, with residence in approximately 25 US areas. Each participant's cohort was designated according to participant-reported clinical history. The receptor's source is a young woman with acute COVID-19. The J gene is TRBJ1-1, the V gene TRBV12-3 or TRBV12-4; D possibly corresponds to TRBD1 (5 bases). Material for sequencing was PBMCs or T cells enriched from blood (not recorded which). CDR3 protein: CASTGFEAFF. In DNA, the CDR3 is TGTGCCAGCACAGGGTTTGAAGCTTTCTTT.